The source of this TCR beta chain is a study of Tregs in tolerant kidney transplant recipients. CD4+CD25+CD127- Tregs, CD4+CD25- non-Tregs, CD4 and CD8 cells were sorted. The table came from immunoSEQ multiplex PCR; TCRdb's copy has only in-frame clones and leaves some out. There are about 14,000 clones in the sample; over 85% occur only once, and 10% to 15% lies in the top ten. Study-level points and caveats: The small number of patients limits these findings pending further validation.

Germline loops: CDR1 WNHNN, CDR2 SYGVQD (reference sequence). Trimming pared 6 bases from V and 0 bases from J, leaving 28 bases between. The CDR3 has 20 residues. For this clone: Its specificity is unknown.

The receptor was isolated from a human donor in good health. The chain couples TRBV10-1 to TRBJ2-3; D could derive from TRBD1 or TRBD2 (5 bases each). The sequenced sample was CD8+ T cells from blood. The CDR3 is CASSERGVGLAGLSTDTQYF. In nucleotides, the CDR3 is TGCGCCAGCAGCGAGCGAGGGGTAGGGCTAGCCGGGTTGAGCACAGATACGCAGTATTTT.